These 4 T cell receptor beta chains came from one sample sequenced in a study of CD8+CD57+ T cells in acquired aplastic anemia. For sequencing, patients were chosen who had shown expansion of CD8+CD57+ cells by flow cytometry. Genomic DNA acted as the template from which TCR beta VDJ combination and CDR3 sequence profiling were carried out. TCRdb called the reads again in MiXCR, with one record for every CDR3 protein. This table has roughly 250,000 distinct CDR3 sequences, roughly 82% appearing once. The sequenced material came from sorted CD4+, CD8+, or CD8+CD57+ T cells (not recorded which) from PBMCs. These TCRs come from a human donor with aplastic anemia.

V gene TRBV7-9 combines with J gene TRBJ2-3, with 9 bases fitting TRBD2. The V segment lost 9 bases and the J segment 7 bases; nucleotides outside the gene matches: 14. The length of the CDR3 is 15 residues. The germline gives CDR1 SEHNR, CDR2 FQNEAQ (reference sequence). The CDR3 nucleotides read TGTGCCAGTAGATTAACCCGCGGGGGGGCGCATACGCAGTATTTT. This sequence encodes CASRLTRGGAHTQYF.

As for this clonotype: Likely a read error: the CDR3 ends without its conserved phenylalanine or tryptophan. The DNA is omitted, as the CDR3 cannot be located on it reliably, and the CDR3 follows TCRdb's listing. This sequence joins TRBV2 and TRBJ1-5; TRBD1, the table's D call, was not compared with the DNA. The CDR3 length equals 15 residues, ends included. Germline CDR1 is SNHLY and CDR2 is FYNNEI. The CDR3 loop is CASSVGGLNDQFFGP.

The chain has TRBV9 and TRBJ2-2; D possibly corresponds to TRBD1 (5 bases). CDR3 length: 16 residues. In germline, CDR1 is SGDLS, CDR2 YYNGEE. V dropped 3 bases and J dropped 12 bases, with 24 bases sitting between them. CDR3: CASSAQGHTSAVQLFF. For the CDR3, the DNA is TGTGCCAGCAGCGCGCAGGGTCATACTTCCGCCGTCCAGCTGTTTTTT.

The V gene is TRBV9, the J gene TRBJ1-2; 7 bases align to TRBD1. The CDR3 has 14 residues. The germline V gene has CDR1 SGDLS and CDR2 YYNGEE. The junction had 6 bases not matched to a gene; V was cut back by 0 bases and J by 7 bases. CDR3 DNA sequence: TGTGCCAGCAGCGTAGGACAGGGAGAGGGTGGCTACACCTTC. As protein: CASSVGQGEGGYTF.